This TCR beta chain was documented in a study of blood T cell repertoires in COVID-19. The CDR3 has 13 amino acids. The germline V gene has CDR1 MDHEN and CDR2 SYDVKM. V was clipped by 7 bases and J by 2 bases, with 12 bases between them. How the authors handled the data: Nucleated cell counts were estimated from reference gene primer amplification. Sequencing used immunoSEQ multiplex PCR; TCRdb keeps in-frame clones, though not all of them. V, J and clone size are those of that table, while D and trimming were read from the DNA. The repertoire includes about 300,000 clones, approximately 89% of them detected once, and 5.5% to 7% sits in the top ten.

The TCR sequence derives from a woman aged 25 to 39 who had recovered from COVID-19. The specimen was peripheral blood. J is TRBJ2-7 and V is TRBV28; D gene ambiguous. The CDR3 protein is CASTFSVPYEQYF. CDR3 bases: TGTGCCAGCACATTCTCAGTCCCCTACGAGCAGTACTTC.